These T cell receptor beta chains were read from a single sample in a study of blood T cell repertoires in COVID-19. TCRdb's table, derived via immunoSEQ multiplex PCR, lists solely in-frame clones and lacks some. The sample has 330,000 or so clones, approximately 88% seen once. Sequenced input: peripheral blood. The origin of the receptors is a man aged 30 to 45 with COVID-19, enrolled during active disease. CDR3s include the opening cysteine and the closing phenylalanine or tryptophan. A D gene is named only where the DNA matches it firmly. The size field is filled for only some rows; it gives once, few, many or a size class.

d_gene	v_gene	j_gene	abundance	CDR3aa	CDR3nt
-	TRBV10-1	TRBJ2-7	-	CASSHIRGESSYEQYF	TGCGCCAGCAGTCACATCAGGGGGGAAAGTTCCTACGAGCAGTACTTC
TRBD2	TRBV6-5	TRBJ2-7	-	CASSYPGLAAYEQYF	TGTGCCAGCAGTTACCCGGGACTAGCGGCATACGAGCAGTACTTC
-	TRBV29-1	TRBJ2-5	-	CSGSTGPQETQYF	TGCAGCGGCTCTACAGGTCCTCAAGAGACCCAGTACTTC
-	TRBV10-3	TRBJ1-4	-	CAISESRGNEKLFF	TGTGCCATCAGTGAGTCGCGGGGTAATGAAAAACTGTTTTTT
TRBD1	TRBV25-1	TRBJ1-4	-	CASSEILGQGDEKLFF	TGTGCCAGCAGTGAGATCCTGGGACAGGGCGACGAAAAACTGTTTTTT
TRBD1	TRBV7-2	TRBJ1-1	-	CASSLFSQGANTEAFF	TGTGCCAGCAGCTTATTTTCCCAGGGGGCGAACACTGAAGCTTTCTTT
TRBD1	TRBV24-1	TRBJ2-5	-	CATSGRGLRAETQYF	TGTGCCACCAGTGGAAGGGGGCTCAGAGCGGAGACCCAGTACTTC
TRBD1	TRBV10-1	TRBJ2-7	few	CASSEGQGAYEQYF	TGCGCCAGCAGTGAGGGTCAGGGGGCCTACGAGCAGTACTTC
-	TRBV5-5	TRBJ1-2	-	CASSPVRANYGYTF	TGTGCCAGCAGCCCAGTCCGGGCTAACTATGGCTACACCTTC
-	TRBV24-1	TRBJ2-3	-	CATSEAPDTQYF	TGTGCCACCAGTGAAGCCCCGGATACGCAGTATTTT
TRBD2	TRBV5-5	TRBJ2-3	-	CASSLTSGDTQYF	TGTGCCAGCAGCCTAACTAGCGGCGATACGCAGTATTTT